The 5 T cell receptor beta chains given below trace back to one sample, sequenced in a study of regulatory T cells in long-lasting Graves disease. Time point of the sample: newly diagnosed GD, antithyroid drugs for less than 3 months. From RNA extracted from PBMCs, the TCR library was made. Arm-PCR with iRepertoire HTBI primers amplified the CDR3 regions for these TCR beta libraries. MiXCR, run by TCRdb on the multiplex PCR reads, gives a single entry per CDR3 protein. Of more than 300,000 distinct CDR3 sequences listed, around 16% are singletons. These data were likewise used in another study, on T cells in Graves' hyperthyroidism and ophthalmopathy.

The sample in question was peripheral blood mononuclear cells (PBMCs), obtained at new diagnosis, from a patient treated with antithyroid drugs. These receptors all come from a young woman with Graves disease.

This clonotype was seen many times. This sequence joins TRBV18 and TRBJ2-2; the D call may be TRBD1 or TRBD2 (5 bases each). V shed 3 bases and J shed 0 bases, with 11 bases lying between them. Per germline, CDR1 KGHSH and CDR2 LQKENI. The CDR3 sequence is 16 residues long. The CDR3 region is CASSPPGRTNTGELFF. Written as DNA, the CDR3 is TGTGCCAGCTCACCGCCGGGACGGACGAACACCGGGGAGCTGTTTTTT.

In this sample, this clonotype turned up a few times. The chain combines TRBV29-1 with TRBJ2-2; D is ambiguous. Trimming stripped 4 bases from V and 4 bases from J, with 7 bases between. Germline V lookup: CDR1 SQVTM, CDR2 ANQGSEA. The CDR3 is 12 amino acids. The DNA for the CDR3 is TGCAGCGTTGTTACCTTCACCGGGGAGCTGTTTTTT. It encodes CSVVTFTGELFF.

This clonotype was recorded many times. The gene calls are TRBV6-5 and TRBJ2-3; 7 bases agree with TRBD2. Germline values: CDR1 MNHEY, CDR2 SVGAGI. V gave up 0 bases and J gave up 2 bases; unmatched junction bases: 8. The CDR3 contains 17 residues. This CDR3 is CASSYSTKRGATDTQYF. CDR3 sequence (DNA): TGTGCCAGCAGTTACTCGACGAAGCGGGGAGCCACAGATACGCAGTATTTT.

The chain employs TRBV6-1 and TRBJ2-5; 8 bases line up with TRBD1. The germline CDR1 and CDR2 sequences are MNHNS and SASEGT. The CDR3 runs 14 residues. Trimming removed 5 bases from V and 3 bases from J; junction bases left unmatched: 5. CDR3 region: CASSTDRGKETQYF. The CDR3 DNA reads TGTGCCAGCAGTACCGACAGGGGTAAAGAGACCCAGTACTTC.

The table lists this clonotype with many counts. The chain uses TRBV20-1 and TRBJ2-3; D may be TRBD1 or TRBD2 (6 bases each). From germline, CDR1 is DFQATT and CDR2 SNEGSKA (reference sequence). Trimming removed 3 bases at V and 0 bases at J, with 13 bases between. The CDR3 is made up of 15 amino acids. The CDR3 bases are TGCAGTGCTAGGTTCTCGGGGGCGAGCACAGATACGCAGTATTTT. Amino acid sequence: CSARFSGASTDTQYF.